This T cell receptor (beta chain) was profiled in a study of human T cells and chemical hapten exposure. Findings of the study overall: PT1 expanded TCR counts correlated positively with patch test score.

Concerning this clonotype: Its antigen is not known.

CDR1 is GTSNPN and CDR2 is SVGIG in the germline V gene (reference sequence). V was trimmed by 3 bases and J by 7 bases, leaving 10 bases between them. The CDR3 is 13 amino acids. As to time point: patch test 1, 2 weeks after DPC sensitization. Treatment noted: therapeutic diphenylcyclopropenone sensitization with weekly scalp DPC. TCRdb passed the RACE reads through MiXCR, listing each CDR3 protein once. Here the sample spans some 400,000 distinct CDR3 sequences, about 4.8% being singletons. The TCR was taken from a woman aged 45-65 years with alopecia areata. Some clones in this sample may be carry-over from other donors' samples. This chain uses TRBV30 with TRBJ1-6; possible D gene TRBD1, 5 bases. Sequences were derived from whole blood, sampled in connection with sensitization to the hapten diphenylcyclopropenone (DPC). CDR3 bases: TGTGCCTGGAGCCAGGGCAACAATTCACCCCTCCACTTT. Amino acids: CAWSQGNNSPLHF.